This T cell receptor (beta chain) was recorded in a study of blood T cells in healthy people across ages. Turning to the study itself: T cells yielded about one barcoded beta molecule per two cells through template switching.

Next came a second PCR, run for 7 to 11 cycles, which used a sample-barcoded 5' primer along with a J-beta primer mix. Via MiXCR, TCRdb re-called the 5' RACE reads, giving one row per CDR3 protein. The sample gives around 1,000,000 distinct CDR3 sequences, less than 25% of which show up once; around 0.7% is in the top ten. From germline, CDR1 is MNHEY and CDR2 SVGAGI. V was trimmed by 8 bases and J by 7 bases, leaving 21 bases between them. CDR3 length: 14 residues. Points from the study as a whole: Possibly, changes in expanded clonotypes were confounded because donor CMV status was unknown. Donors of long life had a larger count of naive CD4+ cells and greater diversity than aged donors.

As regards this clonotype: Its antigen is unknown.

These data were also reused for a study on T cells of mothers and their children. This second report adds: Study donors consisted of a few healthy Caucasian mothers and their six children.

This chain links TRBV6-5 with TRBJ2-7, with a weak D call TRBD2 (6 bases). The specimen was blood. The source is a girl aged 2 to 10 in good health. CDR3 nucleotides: TGTGCCAGCCAAATGACTAGTCTCGGGAGAGAGCAGTACTTC. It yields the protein CASQMTSLGREQYF.